The next 32 T cell receptor beta chains were all read from a single sample in a study of CD8 T cells in Susac syndrome (dated by TCRdb to the late 2010s). The library came from the immunoSEQ multiplex PCR assay. RNA was extracted using the RNeasy kit, and about 0.5 to 1 ug of the RNA was reverse transcribed with random hexamers. Using fastp trimming at Q25 and MiXCR clonotype assembly, TCRdb reanalyzed the public sequencing data and kept in-frame beta chains. Each entry is one CDR3 protein sequence, shown with its most common DNA and genes. This sample lists around 150,000 distinct CDR3 sequences; approximately 94% were detected once. About 0.1% of the sample rests with the top ten. Input material: CD4+ T cells from PBMCs. Every receptor here comes from a human donor with multiple sclerosis.

The genes are TRBV19 and TRBJ2-2; D gene uncertain. Trimming shortened V by 5 bases and J by 4 bases, and 14 bases separated the two germline ends. The CDR3 consists of 15 residues. Germline values: CDR1 LNHDA, CDR2 SQIVND (reference sequence). The CDR3 protein is CASSPGPKSTGELFF. CDR3 DNA: TGTGCCAGTAGTCCCGGACCGAAGAGCACCGGGGAGCTGTTTTTT. Full variable domain (remainder filled in from reference TRBV19 and TRBJ2-2): DGGITQSPKYLFRKEGQNVTLSCEQNLNHDAMYWYRQDPGQGLRLIYYSQIVNDFQKGDIAEGYSVSREKKESFPLTVTSAQKNPTAFYLCASSPGPKSTGELFFGEGSRLTVL.

This clonotype was seen a few times. J is TRBJ2-1 and V is TRBV2, with no clear D. CDR3 length equals 14 residues. CDR1 and CDR2 from the germline V gene are SNHLY and FYNNEI. Trimming stripped 8 bases from V and 7 bases from J, with 18 bases between. This CDR3 reads CASDSYRSGNEQFF. CDR3 DNA sequence: TGTGCCAGCGATAGCTACCGAAGTGGAAATGAGCAGTTCTTC.

V gene TRBV7-8 combines with J gene TRBJ2-1; tentatively, D is TRBD2 (6 bases). V was cut by 2 bases and J by 0 bases, with 14 bases left in between. The CDR3 consists of 17 residues. Germline V CDR1 and CDR2: SGHVS, FQNEAQ. CDR3 protein: CASSLPRRESSYNEQFF. Written as DNA, the CDR3 is TGTGCCAGCAGCTTACCAAGACGGGAGTCCTCCTACAATGAGCAGTTCTTC.

The chain employs TRBV2 and TRBJ1-4; 8 bases align to TRBD1. The V gene end was trimmed by 6 bases and the J gene end by 6 bases; junction bases not matched to a gene: 6. Per the germline V gene, CDR1 is SNHLY and CDR2 is FYNNEI. This CDR3 contains 14 residues. The CDR3 DNA reads TGTGCCAGCAGCGAACAGGGGGGGCATGAAAAACTGTTTTTT. This encodes CASSEQGGHEKLFF.

The rearrangement uses TRBV7-8 and TRBJ2-2; weak D call: TRBD1 (6 bases). V lost 4 bases and J lost 7, with 19 bases in between. There are 16 residues in the CDR3. The V gene's germline CDR1 is SGHVS and CDR2 FQNEAQ. The CDR3 is CASSSNRVMVDGELFF. CDR3 sequence (DNA): TGTGCCAGCAGCTCGAACAGGGTAATGGTAGACGGGGAGCTGTTTTTT.

The rearrangement joins TRBV20-1 to TRBJ1-2; 7 bases line up with TRBD1. Germline CDR1 reads DFQATT; CDR2 reads SNEGSKA (reference sequence). The CDR3 consists of 15 residues. The trim removed 1 base at V and 3 bases at J, leaving 8 bases unmatched. In nucleotides, the CDR3 is TGCAGTGCTAGAGGGGCGCAGGGGGTACACTATGGCTACACCTTC. Translated: CSARGAQGVHYGYTF.

The rearrangement links TRBV6-1 to TRBJ1-3, with D hard to call. Per germline, CDR1 MNHNS and CDR2 SASEGT. With 5 bases removed from V and 0 bases from J, the gap between germline ends came to 20 bases. The CDR3 is made up of 18 amino acids. CDR3 region: CASSPLGIGSSSGNTIYF. The CDR3 coding sequence is TGTGCCAGCAGTCCCCTCGGGATTGGCAGTTCCTCTGGAAACACCATATATTTT.

This clonotype was counted once. This rearrangement joins TRBV12-3 or TRBV12-4 to TRBJ2-7, with a weak D call TRBD2 (6 bases). Trimming removed 3 bases at V and 7 bases at J, with 13 bases between. The CDR3 consists of 13 residues. This CDR3 reads CASSFGAAGEQYF. CDR3 coding DNA: TGTGCCAGCAGTTTTGGGGCCGCGGGGGAGCAGTACTTC.

The rearrangement joins TRBV4-3 to TRBJ2-5; 9 positions agree with TRBD1. J was trimmed by 5 bases and V by 7 bases; bases with no gene match: 11. This CDR3 is 15 amino acids long. The germline V gene encodes CDR1 LGHNA and CDR2 YSLEER. The CDR3 DNA reads TGCGCCAGCACATCCGGGACAGGGAAATGGGAGACCCAGTACTTC. This encodes CASTSGTGKWETQYF.

This sequence joins TRBV6-1 and TRBJ1-1; D is ambiguous. The CDR3 has 13 amino acids. In germline, CDR1 is MNHNS, CDR2 SASEGT. The germline V and J ends were trimmed by 5 bases and 2 bases, with 9 bases remaining between them. The DNA for the CDR3 is TGTGCCAGCAGTACTCAGGAAAACACTGAAGCTTTCTTT. It is translated as CASSTQENTEAFF.

The V call is TRBV20-1, the J call TRBJ1-2, with TRBD1 matching over 7 bases. V shed 5 bases, J shed 4 bases, and the junction held 7 bases outside the gene matches. The germline gives CDR1 DFQATT, CDR2 SNEGSKA (reference sequence). The CDR3 covers 13 residues. CDR3 amino acids: CSARTGAAYGYTF. Here the CDR3 DNA reads TGCAGTGCTCGAACAGGGGCGGCCTATGGCTACACCTTC.

This clonotype has a handful of counts. V and J are TRBV28 and TRBJ1-1; the D is unclear. The V end lost 3 bases, the J end lost 3 bases, and 5 bases lay between the germline ends. CDR1 is MDHEN and CDR2 is SYDVKM in the germline V gene. CDR3 size: 12 residues. DNA of the CDR3: TGTGCCAGCAGTTTTGGTTACACTGAAGCTTTCTTT. Its translation is CASSFGYTEAFF.

This chain links TRBV29-1 with TRBJ1-1; possible D gene TRBD1, 5 bases. V was cut by 8 bases and J by 7 bases, with 20 bases left in between. The germline CDR1 and CDR2 sequences are SQVTM and ANQGSEA. CDR3 length: 13 residues. The CDR3 DNA is TGCAGCATACGAGCTAGGGGAGGGCTTGAAGCTTTCTTT. Translation gives CSIRARGGLEAFF.

In DNA form, the CDR3 reads TGCAGCGTGGGTGGGAGCTCTGGAAACACCATATATTTT. This codes for CSVGGSSGNTIYF. The J gene is TRBJ1-3, the V gene TRBV29-1; the D is unclear. V was pared by 6 bases and J by 0 bases, with 9 bases between. The CDR3 contains 13 residues. CDR1 and CDR2 (germline): SQVTM, ANQGSEA.

The chain is built from TRBV7-9 and TRBJ2-5; a possible D gene is TRBD2 (6 bases). The CDR3 spans 14 residues. Germline V gives CDR1 SEHNR, CDR2 FQNEAQ (reference sequence). V was trimmed by 6 bases and J by 5 bases, leaving 16 bases between them. CDR3: CASSPTSGGETQYF. The CDR3 coding sequence is TGTGCCAGCAGTCCTACCAGCGGAGGGGAGACCCAGTACTTC. Full variable domain (missing parts from reference TRBV7-9 and TRBJ2-5): DTGVSQNPRHKITKRGQNVTFRCDPISEHNRLYWYRQTLGQGPEFLTYFQNEAQLEKSRLLSDRFSAERPKGSFSTLEIQRTEQGDSAMYLCASSPTSGGETQYFGPGTRLLVL.

The J gene is TRBJ2-7, the V gene TRBV6-2 or TRBV6-3, with D perhaps matching TRBD2 (6 bases). This CDR3 is 13 amino acids long. Germline V gene data show CDR1 as MNHEY and CDR2 as SVGEGT. V gave up 10 bases and J gave up 4 bases, with 17 bases separating them. CDR3 in DNA: TGTGCCACCCAGGGCGGGATACGTTACGAGCAGTACTTC. As protein: CATQGGIRYEQYF.

The chain is built from TRBV28 and TRBJ2-7; D is ambiguous. CDR1 and CDR2 (germline): MDHEN, SYDVKM. CDR3 size: 13 residues. Trimming took off 6 bases at V and 6 bases at J, with 15 bases between the two ends. The CDR3 DNA is TGTGCCAGCAGCTCCCATTATATGGGCGAGCAGTACTTC. It specifies CASSSHYMGEQYF. The full variable domain, rest sourced from reference TRBV28 and TRBJ2-7, is DVKVTQSSRYLVKRTGEKVFLECVQDMDHENMFWYRQDPGLGLRLIYFSYDVKMKEKGDIPEGYSVSREKKERFSLILESASTNQTSMYLCASSSHYMGEQYFGPGTRLTVT.

The chain is built from TRBV3-1 and TRBJ2-7; D call uncertain. The V end lost 2 bases, the J end lost 2 bases, and 10 bases lay between the germline ends. This CDR3 region has 14 residues. The germline V gene has CDR1 LGHDT and CDR2 YNNKEL (reference sequence). The CDR3: CASSQYDGAYEQYF. CDR3 nucleotides: TGTGCCAGCAGCCAATATGATGGGGCCTACGAGCAGTACTTC.

Only one count was recorded for this clonotype. In DNA, the CDR3 is TGTGCCAGTAAAGGTGCTGAAGCTTTCTTT. As protein: CASKGAEAFF. The chain employs TRBV19 and TRBJ1-1; D is ambiguous. Germline loops: CDR1 LNHDA, CDR2 SQIVND (reference sequence). The germline V and J ends were trimmed by 7 bases and 6 bases, with 6 bases remaining between them. The length of the CDR3 is 10 residues.

The chain recombines TRBV28 with TRBJ1-4; the D gene is possibly TRBD1 (5 bases). The CDR3 contains 18 residues. V lost 3 bases and J 5 bases, leaving 22 bases between the germline ends. Germline V lookup: CDR1 MDHEN, CDR2 SYDVKM. CDR3 sequence (DNA): TGTGCCAGCAGTTTTTCCGCACGGGACCAAAGCATGAATGAAAAACTGTTTTTT. Translation: CASSFSARDQSMNEKLFF.

The chain has TRBV28 and TRBJ2-2, with a possible D match to TRBD2 (6 bases). The CDR3 is 14 amino acids. Germline V lookup: CDR1 MDHEN, CDR2 SYDVKM. Trimming pared 2 bases from V and 5 bases from J, leaving 9 bases between. The CDR3 DNA reads TGTGCCAGCAGTTTAGGGGCGGGAACCGGGGAGCTGTTTTTT. Translating it yields CASSLGAGTGELFF. Supplemented by reference TRBV28 and TRBJ2-2, the full variable domain reads DVKVTQSSRYLVKRTGEKVFLECVQDMDHENMFWYRQDPGLGLRLIYFSYDVKMKEKGDIPEGYSVSREKKERFSLILESASTNQTSMYLCASSLGAGTGELFFGEGSRLTVL.

The V gene is TRBV14, the J gene TRBJ1-2; maybe TRBD1 (5 bases). V shed 4 bases and J shed 5 bases, with 14 bases lying between them. In germline, CDR1 is SGHDN, CDR2 FVKESK. This CDR3 contains 14 residues. CDR3 sequence (DNA): TGTGCCAGCAGCCGATCGGACATCCTATATGGCTACACCTTC. This encodes CASSRSDILYGYTF.

This clonotype has a handful of counts. The chain links TRBV12-3 or TRBV12-4 to TRBJ2-3; no firm D call. The CDR3 is 12 residues long. Deletions cut 8 bases from V and 2 bases from J, with 8 bases between. CDR3 sequence (DNA): TGTGCCAGCTCAGGCTTCACAGATACGCAGTATTTT. Residues: CASSGFTDTQYF.

The rearrangement links TRBV7-2 to TRBJ2-3, with D unclear. The ends were cut back, 4 bases at V and 6 bases at J, with 11 bases in the middle. CDR3 length: 13 residues. CDR1 is SGHTA, CDR2 FQGNSA, per germline. CDR3 in amino acids: CASSSSYEDTQYF. CDR3 sequence (DNA): TGTGCCAGCAGCTCCTCTTATGAGGATACGCAGTATTTT.

This chain links TRBV5-1 with TRBJ2-3; TRBD1 matches 10 bases. Looked up from germline, CDR1 is SGHRS and CDR2 is YFSETQ. The J segment lost 4 bases and the V segment lost 7 bases, leaving 12 bases of the junction unmatched. This CDR3 spans 16 amino acids. This CDR3 is CASSPIRGTGADTQYF. DNA of the CDR3: TGCGCCAGCTCCCCGATCCGAGGGACAGGGGCAGATACGCAGTATTTT.

This chain joins TRBV20-1 and TRBJ2-3; 8 bases fit TRBD2. Per germline, CDR1 DFQATT and CDR2 SNEGSKA (reference sequence). This CDR3 has 14 amino acids. Trimming at V came to 3 bases and at J to 4 bases, leaving 6 bases not matched to a gene. The CDR3 spells CSARTAGAADTQYF. The CDR3 DNA follows: TGCAGTGCTAGGACAGCGGGAGCGGCAGATACGCAGTATTTT.

The rearrangement links TRBV18 to TRBJ1-4, with a weak D call TRBD1 (5 bases). The CDR3 length is 15 residues. Germline values: CDR1 KGHSH, CDR2 LQKENI. Trimming took off 3 bases at V and 3 bases at J, with 11 bases between the two ends. This CDR3 reads CASSPLQDPNEKLFF. The DNA for the CDR3 is TGTGCCAGCTCACCGTTACAGGACCCTAATGAAAAACTGTTTTTT. Full variable domain (outside the CDR3, taken from reference TRBV18 and TRBJ1-4): NAGVMQNPRHLVRRRGQEARLRCSPMKGHSHVYWYRQLPEEGLKFMVYLQKENIIDESGMPKERFSAEFPKEGPSILRIQQVVRGDSAAYFCASSPLQDPNEKLFFGSGTQLSVL.

V gene TRBV6-5 combines with J gene TRBJ1-4, with a possible D match to TRBD1 (6 bases). Trimming left V 2 bases short and J 8 bases short, with 15 bases between. This CDR3 has 15 amino acids. Germline CDR1 is MNHEY and CDR2 is SVGAGI. CDR3: CASSYEGGSREKLFF. CDR3 bases: TGTGCCAGCAGTTACGAGGGGGGCTCTAGGGAAAAACTGTTTTTT.

This clonotype occurred a few times. This chain joins TRBV7-9 and TRBJ1-4; the D is unclear. The CDR3 consists of 15 residues. Germline CDR1 is SEHNR and CDR2 is FQNEAQ (reference sequence). Trimming pared 2 bases from V and 0 bases from J, leaving 7 bases between. The CDR3 DNA reads TGTGCCAGCAGCTTACCCTCCACAACTAATGAAAAACTGTTTTTT. Its translation is CASSLPSTTNEKLFF.

The table lists this clonotype with a count of one. The V and J genes are TRBV9 and TRBJ2-7; D may be TRBD2 (5 bases). Per germline, CDR1 SGDLS and CDR2 YYNGEE. This CDR3 comprises 13 residues. The V end was cut by 2 bases, the J end by 5 bases, with 11 bases between. CDR3 bases: TGTGCCAGCAGCGTCGACCCCGGGGACGAGCAGTACTTC. Protein product: CASSVDPGDEQYF.

V usage is TRBV5-4 and J usage is TRBJ2-2; 7 bases map to TRBD1. The germline V gene encodes CDR1 SGHNT and CDR2 YYREEE (reference sequence). The CDR3 contains 16 residues. With 4 bases clipped from V and 1 base from J, the junction kept 7 bases outside the gene matches. The CDR3 DNA reads as TGTGCCAGCAGCAAAGGGACAGCGGTGAACACCGGGGAGCTGTTTTTT. Protein sequence: CASSKGTAVNTGELFF.

The rearrangement links TRBV15 to TRBJ1-1, with D unclear. V was pared by 0 bases and J by 2 bases, with 10 bases between. The CDR3 runs to 15 residues. The germline V gene encodes CDR1 LNHNV and CDR2 YYDKDF (reference sequence). The CDR3 is CATSRESQENTEAFF. The CDR3 nucleotides are TGTGCCACCAGCAGAGAAAGCCAGGAAAACACTGAAGCTTTCTTT.